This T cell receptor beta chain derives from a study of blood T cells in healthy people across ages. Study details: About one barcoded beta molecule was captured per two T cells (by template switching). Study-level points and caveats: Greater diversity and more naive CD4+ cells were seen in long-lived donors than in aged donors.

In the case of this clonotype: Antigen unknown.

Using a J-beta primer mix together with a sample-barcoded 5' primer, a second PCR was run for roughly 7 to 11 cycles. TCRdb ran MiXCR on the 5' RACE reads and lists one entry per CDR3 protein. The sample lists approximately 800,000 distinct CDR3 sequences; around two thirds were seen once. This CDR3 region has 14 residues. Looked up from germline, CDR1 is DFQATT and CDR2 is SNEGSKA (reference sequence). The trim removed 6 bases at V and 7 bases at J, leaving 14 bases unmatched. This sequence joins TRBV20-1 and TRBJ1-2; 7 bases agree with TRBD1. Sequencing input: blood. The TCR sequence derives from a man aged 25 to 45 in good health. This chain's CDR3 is CSATLGEGAAGYTF. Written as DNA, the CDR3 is TGCAGTGCCACCCTCGGCGAGGGGGCGGCTGGCTACACCTTC.